This note documents a single T cell receptor (beta chain) sequence. Authors' data handling: The assay estimated nucleated cells by amplifying reference gene primers. The protocol was immunoSEQ multiplex PCR, while the TCRdb copy is restricted to in-frame clones and leaves out a portion. V, J and clone size were drawn from that table, and D and trimming were deduced from the DNA. The sample has tens of thousands of clones, about 89% seen once. The data stem from a study of blood T cell repertoires in COVID-19. About the study: The United States, Italy and Spain provided the acute and convalescent COVID-19 samples.

V lost 0 bases to trimming and J lost 11 bases, with 15 bases between them. This CDR3 is built from 14 residues. Germline CDR1 is SGHRS and CDR2 is YFSETQ. The Seattle site enrolled patients during active infection and followed them longitudinally. This receptor was identified in a man aged 50-60 years with COVID-19, enrolled during active disease. Sequenced: peripheral blood. This sequence joins TRBV5-1 and TRBJ2-4; the D gene is possibly TRBD1 (6 bases). Here the CDR3 reads CASSLAGKTGFQYF. The CDR3 nucleotides read TGCGCCAGCAGCTTGGCAGGTAAAACAGGGTTTCAGTACTTC.